These T cell receptor beta chains were read from a single sample in a study of response to subunit inactivated influenza vaccine. TCRdb reprocessed the RT-PCR reads with MiXCR, giving one entry per CDR3 protein. This table holds about 780,000 distinct CDR3 sequences, about 18% found once. The sample consisted of PBMCs from blood, taken about 5 days after vaccination. The receptor set was obtained from a man aged 50-60 years who received an inactivated influenza vaccine. Both conserved end residues are part of each CDR3. The D gene is left open where the match is weak. Clone size appears in some rows only: once, few, many, or a class for an expanded clone.

V gene	clone size	J gene	D gene	CDR3 protein	CDR3 DNA
TRBV12-3/TRBV12-4	few	TRBJ2-2	TRBD1	CASRPNRGHGELFF	TGTGCCAGCAGACCAAACAGGGGGCACGGGGAGCTGTTTTTT
TRBV20-1	.	TRBJ2-1	.	CSAFDRTRGYNEQFF	TGCAGTGCTTTTGACCGGACGAGAGGTTACAATGAGCAGTTCTTC
TRBV6-2/TRBV6-3	.	TRBJ2-5	TRBD1	CASSYFKGARETQYF	TGTGCCAGCAGTTACTTTAAGGGGGCGCGGGAGACCCAGTACTTC
TRBV5-6	many	TRBJ1-5	.	CASSLGQINQPQHF	TGTGCCAGCAGCTTGGGACAAATCAATCAGCCCCAGCATTTT
TRBV5-1	few	TRBJ1-4	.	CASSLGNREGEKLFF	TGCGCCAGCAGCTTGGGGAACAGGGAAGGGGAAAAACTGTTTTTT
TRBV6-5	.	TRBJ2-1	.	CASSCLGTGVNEQFF	TGTGCCAGCAGTTGTCTGGGAACAGGCGTCAATGAGCAGTTCTTC
TRBV28	.	TRBJ2-3	TRBD1	CASSTQGDRQYF	TGTGCCAGCAGCACACAGGGGGATAGGCAGTATTTT
TRBV7-9	.	TRBJ1-2	.	CASSAPRPYGYTF	TGTGCCAGCAGCGCCCCCCGTCCTTATGGCTACACCTTC
TRBV4-1	.	TRBJ2-1	.	CASSQTDNEQFF	TGCGCCAGCAGCCAAACCGACAATGAGCAGTTCTTC
TRBV9	.	TRBJ2-3	TRBD2	CASSFLSGTSGRLDTQYF	TGTGCCAGCAGCTTCCTATCCGGGACTAGCGGGCGCCTCGATACGCAGTATTTT
TRBV12-3/TRBV12-4	many	TRBJ1-1	TRBD1	CASSPDRANTEAFF	TGTGCCAGCAGTCCGGACAGGGCGAACACTGAAGCTTTCTTT
TRBV5-1	.	TRBJ1-2	.	CASSLQDSDYGYTF	TGCGCCAGCAGCCTACAGGACTCCGACTATGGCTACACCTTC
TRBV15	few	TRBJ2-2	.	CATSRLDRTGELFF	TGTGCCACCAGCAGACTAGACAGGACCGGGGAGCTGTTTTTT
TRBV20-1	.	TRBJ2-5	.	CSARTNKGETQYF	TGCAGTGCTAGGACGAATAAGGGAGAGACCCAGTACTTC
TRBV10-3	.	TRBJ2-5	.	CAISEGSKETQYF	TGTGCCATCAGTGAGGGTAGCAAAGAGACCCAGTACTTC
TRBV7-2	.	TRBJ2-5	.	CASTSGLQETQYF	TGTGCCAGCACCTCAGGGCTCCAAGAGACCCAGTACTTC
TRBV29-1	few	TRBJ2-3	TRBD2	CSSGGTASYTQYF	TGCAGCTCCGGGGGGACCGCCTCTTATACGCAGTATTTT
TRBV20-1	few	TRBJ2-7	TRBD2	CSARDLGTSGRAFSYEQYF	TGCAGTGCTAGAGATCTCGGGACTAGCGGGAGGGCTTTCTCCTACGAGCAGTACTTC
TRBV6-1	.	TRBJ2-1	.	CASTKTGAYNEQFF	TGTGCCAGCACCAAGACAGGAGCCTACAATGAGCAGTTCTTC
TRBV2	few	TRBJ1-5	.	CASSAPGGPSNQPQHF	TGTGCCAGCAGTGCTCCTGGGGGCCCTAGCAATCAGCCCCAGCATTTT
TRBV5-1	.	TRBJ1-2	TRBD1	CASSLATGGSYGYTF	TGCGCCAGCAGCTTGGCCACAGGGGGATCCTATGGCTACACCTTC
TRBV7-8	few	TRBJ2-1	.	CASSLDSEGEQFF	TGTGCCAGCAGCTTAGATTCGGAGGGTGAGCAGTTCTTC
TRBV20-1	many	TRBJ2-1	.	CSASSFADPSSYNEQFF	TGCAGTGCCAGCAGTTTCGCGGACCCGAGCTCCTACAATGAGCAGTTCTTC
TRBV24-1	.	TRBJ2-1	TRBD2	CATGGTSGPGSEQFF	TGTGCCACCGGAGGGACTAGCGGGCCGGGGAGTGAGCAGTTCTTC